Each of the 12 T cell receptor beta chains below was sequenced from the same sample in a study of beta chain features in type 1 diabetes. cDNA synthesis used the whole RNA isolate, giving expressed TCRB sequences. Generated by immunoSEQ multiplex PCR, the TCRdb table keeps only in-frame clones and is missing some. The sample yields about 900,000 clones, 17% seen once. Sequencing was carried out using naive CD4+ T cells from blood. Source of these receptors: a woman in her late teens or twenties in good health.

This clone has a handful of counts. CDR3 DNA: TGCGCCAGCAGCCAAGCCGTGACCGGGGGAGGGCTGGCTTTCTTT. Residues: CASSQAVTGGGLAFF. The gene calls are TRBV4-3 and TRBJ1-1, with a weak D call TRBD1 (5 bases). V lost 1 base and J lost 11, with 20 bases in between. The CDR3 covers 15 residues. Germline-derived CDR1 and CDR2 are LGHNA and YSLEER.

Only a few counts were recorded for this clone. V usage is TRBV9 and J usage is TRBJ2-3, with TRBD1 as a possible D gene (6 bases). V lost 0 bases and J lost 2, with 10 bases in between. Per germline, CDR1 SGDLS and CDR2 YYNGEE. CDR3 length equals 15 residues. In nucleotides, the CDR3 is TGTGCCAGCAGCGTAGGAGGGGGTACCACAGATACGCAGTATTTT. Translated, it gives CASSVGGGTTDTQYF.

The count of this clone is one. The gene calls are TRBV6-6 and TRBJ1-5, with D unresolved. Germline V CDR1 and CDR2: MNHNY, SVGAGI (reference sequence). The CDR3 runs 13 residues. V dropped 0 bases and J dropped 6 bases, with 6 bases sitting between them. CDR3 in amino acids: CASSYSGFQPQHF. CDR3 in DNA: TGTGCCAGCAGTTACTCAGGGTTTCAGCCCCAGCATTTT.

This clone has more than one count but fewer than ten. The V gene is TRBV6-6, the J gene TRBJ2-2; TRBD1 might be the D (5 bases). CDR1 and CDR2 (germline): MNHNY, SVGAGI (reference sequence). Trimming shortened V by 5 bases and J by 4 bases, and 8 bases separated the two germline ends. This CDR3 is built from 13 residues. CDR3 sequence reads: CASSRQPTGELFF. The CDR3 bases are TGTGCCAGCAGTCGACAGCCCACCGGGGAGCTGTTTTTT.

The V and J genes are TRBV28 and TRBJ2-1; TRBD2 might be the D (6 bases). This CDR3 is 15 amino acids long. Per the germline V gene, CDR1 is MDHEN and CDR2 is SYDVKM. Trimming stripped 3 bases from V and 6 bases from J, with 15 bases between. The CDR3 DNA follows: TGTGCCAGCAGTTTGGGCGCGGGACTCGGCAATGAGCAGTTCTTC. This gives the protein CASSLGAGLGNEQFF.

CDR3 sequence reads: CSTRQAGAVDTQYF. CDR3 in DNA: TGCAGCACTCGCCAGGCGGGAGCGGTAGATACGCAGTATTTT. V gene TRBV29-1 combines with J gene TRBJ2-3, with TRBD2 identical over 7 bases. The CDR3 is 14 amino acids. CDR1 is SQVTM and CDR2 is ANQGSEA in the germline V gene. After removal of 8 bases from V and 5 bases from J, the junction contained 13 bases not matched to a gene.

In this sample, this clone turned up a few times. The V call is TRBV28, the J call TRBJ2-1; D possibly corresponds to TRBD2 (6 bases). The CDR3 is made up of 16 amino acids. Trimming took off 6 bases at V and 0 bases at J, with 15 bases between the two ends. Germline lookup yields CDR1 MDHEN and CDR2 SYDVKM. The CDR3, as DNA: TGTGCCAGCAGGGACGGGACTGCAAGCTCCTACAATGAGCAGTTCTTC. This gives the protein CASRDGTASSYNEQFF.

There are a few counts of this clone. The gene calls are TRBV5-1 and TRBJ2-1; TRBD2 might be the D (5 bases). CDR3 length: 13 residues. Germline CDR1 and CDR2: SGHRS and YFSETQ. V was shortened by 0 bases and J by 10 bases, with 11 bases between the two germline ends. The CDR3 DNA reads TGCGCCAGCAGCTTGGCTCTGGGGAGCGAGCAGTTCTTC. It is translated as CASSLALGSEQFF.

A remark on this clone: Within the sample, other DNA sequences also encode this same CDR3. The CDR3 DNA reads TGTGCCAGCAGTTCAGGGGGCCTTCAGCCCCAGCATTTT. Its protein product is CASSSGGLQPQHF. This chain connects TRBV6-6 to TRBJ1-5; 8 bases agree with TRBD1. This CDR3 has 13 amino acids. Germline trimming cut 4 bases from V and 6 bases from J; bases unmatched to any gene: 2. Germline values: CDR1 MNHNY, CDR2 SVGAGI (reference sequence).

This clone has more than one count but fewer than ten. This chain joins TRBV9 and TRBJ2-5, with a tentative D call TRBD1 (5 bases). Trimming removed 0 bases at V and 5 bases at J, with 14 bases between. The V gene's germline CDR1 is SGDLS and CDR2 YYNGEE. The CDR3 runs 15 residues. CDR3 sequence reads: CASSVGPHPGETQYF. The DNA of the CDR3 is TGTGCCAGCAGCGTAGGTCCTCACCCAGGGGAGACCCAGTACTTC. The full variable domain, in which reference TRBV9 and TRBJ2-5 provide the parts outside the CDR3, is DSGVTQTPKHLITATGQRVTLRCSPRSGDLSVYWYQQSLDQGLQFLIQYYNGEERAKGNILERFSAQQFPDLHSELNLSSLELGDSALYFCASSVGPHPGETQYFGPGTRLLVL.

This clone was detected only a few times. The chain is built from TRBV6-5 and TRBJ2-4, with 7 bases fitting TRBD1. The V gene's germline CDR1 is MNHEY and CDR2 SVGAGI. The CDR3 sequence is 14 residues long. Trimming took 6 bases from V and 2 from J; bases not matched to a gene: 4. CDR3 in DNA: TGTGCCAGCAGCCCGACAGGGTCCAAAAACATTCAGTACTTC. It yields the protein CASSPTGSKNIQYF.

This chain joins TRBV11-2 and TRBJ2-5; 8 bases fit TRBD2. V gave up 8 bases and J gave up 9 bases; unmatched junction bases: 11. The CDR3 spans 13 residues. Germline assignment: CDR1 SGHAT and CDR2 FQNNGV. CDR3: CASLTSGGLAQYF. CDR3 sequence (DNA): TGTGCCAGCCTTACTAGCGGTGGATTGGCCCAGTACTTC.